Listed below are T cell receptor beta chains from one sample, sequenced in a study of blood T cell repertoires in COVID-19. The protocol was immunoSEQ multiplex PCR, while the TCRdb copy is restricted to in-frame clones and leaves out a portion. The repertoire holds 150,000 to 200,000 clones, with roughly nine tenths as singletons. Sequencing was carried out using peripheral blood. These receptors originate from a man between 18 and 29 years old who had recovered from COVID-19. Each CDR3 is given with its conserved first and last residue. The D gene is left open where the match is weak. A clone size is listed for some rows: how often the clone was seen (once, few, many), or a class if it is expanded.

j_gene | abundance | v_gene | d_gene | CDR3nt | CDR3aa
TRBJ2-7 | - | TRBV4-1 | TRBD2 | TGCGCCAGCAGCCAAGGCACGGGAGGCTCCTACGAGCAGTACTTC | CASSQGTGGSYEQYF
TRBJ2-1 | - | TRBV4-1 | TRBD2 | TGCGCCAGCAGCCAGCGGGAGGGGGTTGAGCAGTTCTTC | CASSQREGVEQFF
TRBJ1-1 | - | TRBV6-5 | TRBD1 | TGTGCCAGCAGTTGGGGACAGGGGACTGAAGCTTTCTTT | CASSWGQGTEAFF
TRBJ2-1 | - | TRBV11-2 | TRBD1 | TGTGCCAGCAGCTTAGTCGGGACAGAGGTAGACTTCTTC | CASSLVGTEVDFF
TRBJ1-1 | once | TRBV14 | - | TGTGCCAGCAGCCAGCCGGGACAGAACACTGAAGCTTTCTTT | CASSQPGQNTEAFF
TRBJ1-1 | - | TRBV6-2/TRBV6-3 | TRBD1 | TGTGCCAGCAGTACTCTGGACAGGGCGAGCAGGGGCACTGAAGCTTTCTTT | CASSTLDRASRGTEAFF
TRBJ1-6 | - | TRBV6-5 | TRBD1 | TGTGCCAGCAGAGCCTACAGGGGGACGGAATCCCTCCACTTT | CASRAYRGTESLHF
TRBJ2-3 | - | TRBV7-9 | TRBD2 | TGTGCCAGCAGCTGGGGACTAGCGGGAGGCACAGATACGCAGTATTTT | CASSWGLAGGTDTQYF
TRBJ2-2 | - | TRBV20-1 | - | TGCAGTGCTAGTTTTAGAACCGGGGAGCTGTTTTTT | CSASFRTGELFF
TRBJ2-2 | once | TRBV7-9 | - | TGTGCCAGCAGCTTACAGGGGCTGAACACCGGGGAGCTGTTTTTT | CASSLQGLNTGELFF
TRBJ2-7 | - | TRBV3-1/TRBV3-2 | - | TGTGCCAGCAGCTTACGAGGTACGGGATACGAGCAGTACTTC | CASSLRGTGYEQYF
TRBJ2-2 | - | TRBV10-1 | TRBD1 | TGCGCCAGCAGGGGACAGCTAATAACCGGGGAGCTGTTTTTT | CASRGQLITGELFF
TRBJ2-7 | - | TRBV3-1/TRBV3-2 | - | TGTGCCAGCAGCCACTTCTGTGTGGGCCCGACCTACGAGCAGTACTTC | CASSHFCVGPTYEQYF
TRBJ2-1 | once | TRBV10-3 | TRBD2 | TGTGCCATCAGTGAGAAACTGGCGGGAGGCCTCAATGAGCAGTTCTTC | CAISEKLAGGLNEQFF
TRBJ1-2 | - | TRBV7-2 | TRBD1 | TGTGCCAGCAGCTTAGCGAGACAGGGAAGGTATGGCTACACCTTC | CASSLARQGRYGYTF
TRBJ1-5 | - | TRBV2 | TRBD1 | TGTGCCAGCACCATGGGACAGCGACTCCTAGGGCCCCAGCATTTT | CASTMGQRLLGPQHF
TRBJ2-7 | - | TRBV28 | TRBD1 | TGTGCCAGCAGTTTGTCGGACAGGGTAGGCGAGCAGTACTTC | CASSLSDRVGEQYF
TRBJ1-4 | - | TRBV28 | - | TGTGCCAGCACAAAAAGGGGGTCAACTAATGAAAAACTGTTTTTT | CASTKRGSTNEKLFF
TRBJ1-2 | - | TRBV2 | - | TGTGCCAGCAGTGTCAGGGCAGACTATGGCTACACCTTC | CASSVRADYGYTF
TRBJ2-4 | - | TRBV4-1 | TRBD1 | TGCGCCAGCAGCCAAAACTCTGGGGACAGCAAAAACATTCAGTACTTC | CASSQNSGDSKNIQYF
TRBJ1-2 | - | TRBV20-1 | TRBD1 | TGCAGTGCTAGTCCGAGGGGGCGGTCTGACTATGGCTACACCTTC | CSASPRGRSDYGYTF
TRBJ1-1 | - | TRBV5-1 | TRBD1 | TGCGCCAGCAGCCTACTTCCGGGACAGATAAGCGCTGAAGCTTTCTTT | CASSLLPGQISAEAFF
TRBJ1-2 | - | TRBV6-1 | TRBD1 | TGTGCCAGCAGTGAAGCGCTCGGGACAGTTTATGGCTACACCTTC | CASSEALGTVYGYTF
TRBJ2-7 | once | TRBV28 | TRBD2 | TGTGCCAGCAGTTCGACTAGCGGGAGCCGCGAGCAGTACTTC | CASSSTSGSREQYF
TRBJ1-2 | - | TRBV7-9 | TRBD1 | TGTGCCAGCAGCCCGGCACAGGGGCGAAACTATGGCTACACCTTC | CASSPAQGRNYGYTF
TRBJ1-6 | - | TRBV15 | - | TGTGCCACCAGCCCGGGGAATAATTCACCCCTCCACTTT | CATSPGNNSPLHF
TRBJ2-7 | - | TRBV5-1 | TRBD2 | TGCGCCAGCAGCTTGGGGACTAGCGAGACCTACGAGCAGTACTTC | CASSLGTSETYEQYF
TRBJ2-1 | - | TRBV19 | - | TGTGCCAGTAGTGCCCCCCTCAGACTGGGGCCCTACAATGAGCAGTTCTTC | CASSAPLRLGPYNEQFF
TRBJ2-7 | - | TRBV15 | TRBD1 | TGTGCCACCAGCAGAGTGGGACAGGGGGACTCCTACGAGCAGTACTTC | CATSRVGQGDSYEQYF
TRBJ2-7 | - | TRBV27 | - | TGTGCCAGCAGTTCTACAGTAAACTACGAGCAGTACTTC | CASSSTVNYEQYF
TRBJ2-1 | - | TRBV7-9 | - | TGTGCCAGCAGCTTAGGCGGACTGGGTGATGAGCAGTTCTTC | CASSLGGLGDEQFF
TRBJ1-2 | - | TRBV5-6 | - | TGTGCCAGCAGCTTTGGACAGACTAACTATGGCTACACCTTC | CASSFGQTNYGYTF
TRBJ2-2 | - | TRBV3-1/TRBV3-2 | TRBD2 | TGTGCCAGCAGCCAGACTAGCCCGAACACCGGGGAGCTGTTTTTT | CASSQTSPNTGELFF
TRBJ1-5 | - | TRBV24-1 | - | TGTGCCACCAGTGATCCGACAGGTGGGGGAAATCAGCCCCAGCATTTT | CATSDPTGGGNQPQHF
TRBJ2-1 | - | TRBV5-1 | TRBD2 | TGCGCCAGCAGCCCCGGGGGACTAGCGGGAGGGTTTGAGCAGTTCTTC | CASSPGGLAGGFEQFF
TRBJ1-5 | - | TRBV27 | - | TGTGCCAGCGGGCCTCGGGGTGACAATCAGCCCCAGCATTTT | CASGPRGDNQPQHF
TRBJ2-7 | - | TRBV7-2 | TRBD2 | TGTGCCAGCAGCCCCGACGGGACTAGTAAGATCTACGAGCAGTACTTC | CASSPDGTSKIYEQYF
TRBJ1-1 | - | TRBV7-2 | - | TGTGCCAGCAGCTTACCAGGGAATTGGGCTGAAGCTTTCTTT | CASSLPGNWAEAFF
TRBJ2-7 | - | TRBV19 | - | TGTGCCAGTAGTATAAACGGACACTCCTACGAGCAGTACTTC | CASSINGHSYEQYF
TRBJ2-7 | - | TRBV18 | - | TGTGCCAGCTCTGGACACCCCTACGAGCAGTACTTC | CASSGHPYEQYF